Here is one T cell receptor beta chain with its context. Its antigen is currently unknown. Other DNA variants within this sample encode the same CDR3. Sequencing used immunoSEQ multiplex PCR; TCRdb keeps in-frame clones, though not all of them. The data contain 85,000 to 100,000 clones, around 90% of them singletons. This CDR3 has 13 residues. Germline lookup yields CDR1 ENHRY and CDR2 SYGVKD. The V and J ends lost 8 bases and 9 bases respectively, with 20 bases between them. The source of the sample is a study of graft-versus-host responses after intestinal transplantation. Overall study findings and caveats: GvH clones were found in recipient marrow; some appeared first in ileum or blood.

The V call is TRBV10-3, the J call TRBJ2-7, with a possible D match to TRBD2 (7 bases). Sequenced here: unstimulated CD4+ T cells sorted from spleen or lymph node cells, sampled before intestinal transplant. The sequence was collected from a human donor who received an intestinal transplant. The CDR3: CAIRNGGGGRQYF. The CDR3 DNA reads TGTGCCATCCGCAATGGGGGGGGCGGCCGGCAGTACTTC.